This TCR beta chain was documented in a study of CXCR3-negative and CXCR3-positive naive CD8 T cells. Study-wide points: Comparison of naive cells showed more hydrophobic TRB CDR3s in CXCR3-positive than in CXCR3-negative naive cells.

The CDR3 sequence is 18 residues long. Looked up from germline, CDR1 is SNHLY and CDR2 is FYNNEI. 5' RACE that incorporated UMI labels was used to prepare the TRB cDNA libraries. For each CDR3 protein, TCRdb gives one entry from its re-call of the 5' RACE reads, without DNA. The listing records some 8,700 distinct CDR3 sequences. Turning to this clonotype: Its antigen is unidentified.

What was sequenced was naive CXCR3- CD8+ T cells from blood. The subset was: CD45RO-CCR7+CD27+CD95- naive CD8+ T cells lacking CXCR3 (TNR3-). The chain employs TRBV2 and TRBJ2-3; checking the TCRdb D call of TRBD2 is not possible without DNA. This receptor was taken from a human donor in good health. Some clones in this sample may be carry-over from other donors' samples. The CDR3 protein is CASSHNPGLAESTDTQYF. Full variable domain (remainder filled in from reference TRBV2 and TRBJ2-3): EPEVTQTPSHQVTQMGQEVILRCVPISNHLYFYWYRQILGQKVEFLVSFYNNEISEKSEIFDDQFSVERPDGSNFTLKIRSTKLEDSAMYFCASSHNPGLAESTDTQYFGPGTRLTVL.